This T cell receptor (beta chain) is drawn from a study of blood T cell repertoires in COVID-19. Across the study: In each case, the material was cDNA or gDNA derived from T cells, B-cell-depleted T cells, or PBMCs.

TCRdb keeps only in-frame clones here, not all; method: immunoSEQ multiplex PCR. The sample shows tens of thousands of clones, 88% of them seen only once. This clone was picked up a small number of times. CDR3 size: 18 residues. V gave up 4 bases and J gave up 1 base, with 22 bases separating them. The germline V gene encodes CDR1 SGHTA and CDR2 FQGNSA. The chain uses TRBV7-2 and TRBJ2-5; weak D call: TRBD2 (7 bases). Sample: peripheral blood. The sequence was obtained from a human donor in a cohort sampled during active COVID-19. The DNA of the CDR3 is TGTGCCAGCAGCTACCAAGGAGGGGGGGGCCTAGTCCAAGAGACCCAGTACTTC. Protein: CASSYQGGGGLVQETQYF.